This TCR beta chain is drawn from a study of PD-1 blockade in classical Hodgkin lymphoma. The time point is: newly diagnosed, previously untreated cHL patient sample. PBMCs from patients with newly diagnosed, untreated classical Hodgkin lymphoma served as a comparison group for the relapsed/refractory trial patients. Germline CDR1 reads MGHRA; CDR2 reads YSYEKL. Trimming cost V 1 base and J 6 bases, with 15 bases left between them. This CDR3 contains 15 residues. Sequencing used immunoSEQ multiplex PCR; TCRdb keeps in-frame clones, though not all of them. The sample consists of 45,000 to 60,000 clones, roughly 93% of them appearing once.

J is TRBJ1-2 and V is TRBV4-1; D uncertain. Sequencing was done on a sample of peripheral blood mononuclear cells (PBMCs). This receptor was identified in a human donor with classical Hodgkin lymphoma. CDR3 DNA sequence: TGCGCCAGCAGCCAAGGGGCAGGACGAGGTCATGGCTACACCTTC. Translation gives CASSQGAGRGHGYTF.